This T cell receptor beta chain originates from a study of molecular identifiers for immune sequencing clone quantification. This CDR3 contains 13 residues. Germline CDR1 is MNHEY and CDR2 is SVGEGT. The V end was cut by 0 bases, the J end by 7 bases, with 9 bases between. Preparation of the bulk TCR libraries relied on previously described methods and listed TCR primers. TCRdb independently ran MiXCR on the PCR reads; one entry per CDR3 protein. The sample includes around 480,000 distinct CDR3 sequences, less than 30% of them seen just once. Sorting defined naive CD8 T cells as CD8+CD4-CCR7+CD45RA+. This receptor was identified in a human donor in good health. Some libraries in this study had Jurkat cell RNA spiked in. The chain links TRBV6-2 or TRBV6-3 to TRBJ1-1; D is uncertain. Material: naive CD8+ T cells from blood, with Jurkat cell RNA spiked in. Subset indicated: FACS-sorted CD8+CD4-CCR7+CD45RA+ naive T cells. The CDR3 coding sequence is TGTGCCAGCAGTTACTCGAATTGGGTTGAAGCTTTCTTT. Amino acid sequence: CASSYSNWVEAFF.